The 19 T cell receptor beta chains in this list originate from one sample, sequenced in a study of T cell changes during pregnancy in multiple sclerosis. Data came from immunoSEQ multiplex PCR; TCRdb stores just in-frame clones and leaves some out. The sample lists about 57,000 clones, just over 90% seen once, with roughly 1.8% in the top ten. The sample was peripheral blood, taken after pregnancy. These receptors came from a female donor with multiple sclerosis, enrolled in a pregnancy study.

V is TRBV6-4 and J is TRBJ1-4; no firm D call. Germline CDR1 is MRHNA and CDR2 is SNTAGT. Deletions cut 8 bases from V and 2 bases from J, with 9 bases between. CDR3 length: 13 amino acids. The CDR3 DNA sequence: TGTGCCAGCCCCCACCGGACTAATGAAAAACTGTTTTTT. Translating it yields CASPHRTNEKLFF.

This chain uses TRBV29-1 with TRBJ2-3; 10 bases are shared with TRBD2. The CDR3 length is 14 residues. Trimming cost V 6 bases and J 2 bases; bases outside gene matches: 5. Per the germline V gene, CDR1 is SQVTM and CDR2 is ANQGSEA. CDR3 in DNA: TGCAGCGTCCCACTAGCGGGACCCACAGATACGCAGTATTTT. It specifies CSVPLAGPTDTQYF.

The CDR3 loop reads CASSYSTGVGYTF. In nucleotides, the CDR3 is TGTGCCAGCAGTTACTCGACAGGGGTTGGCTACACCTTC. This chain uses TRBV6-5 with TRBJ1-2; 8 bases agree with TRBD1. From germline, CDR1 is MNHEY and CDR2 SVGAGI. This CDR3 contains 13 residues. Germline trimming cut 0 bases from V and 7 bases from J; bases unmatched to any gene: 1.

This clone was counted between two and nine times. The gene calls are TRBV14 and TRBJ1-1; D is unclear. The CDR3 consists of 13 residues. Germline CDR1 SGHDN, CDR2 FVKESK. Between the trimmed V and J ends, which lost 1 base and 0 bases, there was a span of 3 bases. The CDR3 nucleotides read TGTGCCAGCAGCCAAGCCATGAACACTGAAGCTTTCTTT. Its translation is CASSQAMNTEAFF.

Of note for this clone: Germline is not matched at one junction end, which may reflect a read error. The same CDR3 also results from other DNA sequences found in this sample. CDR3 sequence: CASSYSEGADTEAFF. The CDR3 DNA sequence: TGTGCCAGCAGTTACTCGGAAGGGGCGGACACTGAGGCTTTCTTT. The chain recombines TRBV6-6 with TRBJ1-1, with a tentative D call TRBD1 (5 bases). The CDR3 loop spans 15 amino acids. CDR1 MNHNY and CDR2 SVGAGI come from the germline V gene (reference sequence).

A few counts support this clone. This rearrangement joins TRBV28 to TRBJ1-1; D uncertain. The CDR3 covers 14 residues. Trimming left V 3 bases short and J 1 base short, with 9 bases between. Per the germline V gene, CDR1 is MDHEN and CDR2 is SYDVKM. The CDR3 DNA follows: TGTGCCAGCAGTTTGGTTACGAGGAACACTGAAGCTTTCTTT. It encodes CASSLVTRNTEAFF. The full variable domain, in which reference TRBV28 and TRBJ1-1 provide the parts outside the CDR3, is DVKVTQSSRYLVKRTGEKVFLECVQDMDHENMFWYRQDPGLGLRLIYFSYDVKMKEKGDIPEGYSVSREKKERFSLILESASTNQTSMYLCASSLVTRNTEAFFGQGTRLTVV.

V usage is TRBV19 and J usage is TRBJ2-1, with TRBD2 as a possible D gene (5 bases). Germline CDR1 and CDR2: LNHDA and SQIVND (reference sequence). The CDR3 has 14 residues. V lost 3 bases and J 7 bases, leaving 13 bases between the germline ends. CDR3 loop: CASSILSAQNEQFF. CDR3 sequence (DNA): TGTGCCAGTAGTATCCTTAGCGCTCAAAATGAGCAGTTCTTC.

The chain links TRBV6-1 to TRBJ2-7, with 8 bases that match TRBD1. V dropped 6 bases and J dropped 2; count of bases not matched to a gene: 6. Germline V gene sequence: CDR1 MNHNS, CDR2 SASEGT. This CDR3 contains 14 residues. In nucleotides, the CDR3 is TGTGCCAGCAGCGGCTCGGGACAGGCCTACGAGCAGTACTTC. Its protein product is CASSGSGQAYEQYF.

The chain uses TRBV7-9 and TRBJ2-3, with TRBD1 identical over 7 bases. V trimming: 5 bases; J trimming: 1 base; junction bases outside the gene matches: 15. This CDR3 is built from 18 residues. The V gene's germline CDR1 is SEHNR and CDR2 FQNEAQ (reference sequence). CDR3 nucleotide sequence: TGTGCCAGCAGCCCCATGGTACGAGGGGGCAGGCGCACAGATACGCAGTATTTT. Translated: CASSPMVRGGRRTDTQYF. Full variable domain (missing parts from reference TRBV7-9 and TRBJ2-3): DTGVSQNPRHKITKRGQNVTFRCDPISEHNRLYWYRQTLGQGPEFLTYFQNEAQLEKSRLLSDRFSAERPKGSFSTLEIQRTEQGDSAMYLCASSPMVRGGRRTDTQYFGPGTRLTVL.

This clone was recorded only once. V is TRBV7-2 and J is TRBJ2-7; D remains unclear. The CDR3 loop spans 16 amino acids. The germline gives CDR1 SGHTA, CDR2 FQGNSA. V was shortened by 2 bases and J by 0 bases, with 14 bases between the two germline ends. The CDR3 DNA sequence: TGTGCCAGCAGCTTATCGCTGGGCCAAAACTCCTACGAGCAGTACTTC. This codes for CASSLSLGQNSYEQYF.

The gene calls are TRBV7-2 and TRBJ2-3; TRBD2 matches 9 bases. J was trimmed by 5 bases and V by 4 bases; bases with no gene match: 7. CDR3 length: 15 amino acids. CDR1 is SGHTA, CDR2 FQGNSA, per germline. CDR3 sequence reads: CASSSLAGWGDTQYF. The CDR3 DNA reads TGTGCCAGCAGCTCTCTAGCGGGATGGGGAGATACGCAGTATTTT.

The gene calls are TRBV5-4 and TRBJ2-2; a possible D gene is TRBD1 (5 bases). The CDR3 sequence is 16 residues long. The ends were cut back, 0 bases at V and 4 bases at J, with 13 bases in the middle. In germline, CDR1 is SGHNT, CDR2 YYREEE (reference sequence). In DNA form, the CDR3 reads TGTGCCAGCAGCTTGGGGTCAGGGTTTATCACCGGGGAGCTGTTTTTT. It yields the protein CASSLGSGFITGELFF.

This clone was observed a single time. The genes are TRBV2 and TRBJ1-5; weak D call: TRBD1 (5 bases). Per the germline V gene, CDR1 is SNHLY and CDR2 is FYNNEI. The V gene lost 2 bases and the J gene lost 0 bases, with 14 bases spanning the gap. This CDR3 spans 17 amino acids. The DNA for the CDR3 is TGTGCCAGCAGTGAACCAGGGAGGGTAAATAGCAATCAGCCCCAGCATTTT. Amino acids: CASSEPGRVNSNQPQHF.

The chain links TRBV7-2 to TRBJ1-1; D is perhaps TRBD1 (5 bases). The CDR3 is 15 residues long. The germline V gene encodes CDR1 SGHTA and CDR2 FQGNSA. Trimming left V 0 bases short and J 1 base short, with 9 bases between. The CDR3 loop reads CASSLAGQSNTEAFF. CDR3 coding DNA: TGTGCCAGCAGCTTAGCGGGGCAGTCGAACACTGAAGCTTTCTTT.

The chain links TRBV4-3 to TRBJ2-7; D possibly corresponds to TRBD1 (6 bases). Germline CDR1 LGHNA, CDR2 YSLEER. V was clipped by 3 bases and J by 2 bases, with 11 bases between them. The CDR3 consists of 14 residues. For the CDR3, the DNA is TGCGCCAGCAGCCAGTTTACAGGGACCTACGAGCAGTACTTC. It yields the protein CASSQFTGTYEQYF.

The rearrangement uses TRBV19 and TRBJ2-3, with 8 bases fitting TRBD2. The V gene's germline CDR1 is LNHDA and CDR2 SQIVND (reference sequence). Losses at the gene ends were 1 base for V and 4 bases for J; bases not matched to a gene: 13. This CDR3 has 18 amino acids. The CDR3 sequence: CASSIVGTGGPSPDTQYF. The CDR3 DNA sequence: TGTGCCAGTAGTATAGTCGGAACGGGAGGGCCTAGTCCAGATACGCAGTATTTT.

The V call is TRBV19, the J call TRBJ1-1, with D perhaps matching TRBD1 (6 bases). Per germline, CDR1 LNHDA and CDR2 SQIVND (reference sequence). This CDR3 spans 15 amino acids. Trimming left V 3 bases short and J 2 bases short, with 13 bases between. The DNA for the CDR3 is TGTGCCAGTAGTATGAAGGGACAAATAAACACTGAAGCTTTCTTT. Residues: CASSMKGQINTEAFF.

The chain uses TRBV27 and TRBJ2-5; D possibly corresponds to TRBD2 (6 bases). Trimming took 4 bases from V and 4 from J, leaving 13 bases between them. The CDR3 runs to 14 residues. Germline CDR1 reads MNHEY; CDR2 reads SMNVEV (reference sequence). CDR3 amino acids: CASSSAAGGETQYF. CDR3 DNA sequence: TGTGCCAGCAGTTCCGCCGCCGGGGGAGAGACCCAGTACTTC.

The chain recombines TRBV7-9 with TRBJ1-2; tentative D call: TRBD1 (6 bases). Germline V gene lookup returns CDR1 SEHNR and CDR2 FQNEAQ (reference sequence). The CDR3 loop spans 14 amino acids. Trimming took off 1 base at V and 0 bases at J, with 6 bases between the two ends. The CDR3 here is CASSLGQANYGYTF. The CDR3 DNA is TGTGCCAGCAGCTTAGGACAGGCTAACTATGGCTACACCTTC.